The source of this TCR beta chain is a study of shared clonotypes between healthy human individuals. Study-level points and caveats: The low donor count limited represented genetic and exposure-history diversity.

The assay was immunoSEQ multiplex PCR, and TCRdb's table has in-frame clones only and misses some. This table holds about 470,000 clones, about 76% found once. CDR1 and CDR2 (germline): PRHDT, FYEKMQ (reference sequence). The CDR3 is made up of 15 amino acids. The V and J ends lost 6 bases and 4 bases, in that order; junction bases with no gene match: 8. Concerning this clone itself: Its antigen is unidentified.

This receptor was obtained from a middle-aged woman in good health. Some clones in this sample may be carry-over from other donors' samples. The chain couples TRBV13 to TRBJ2-1; 8 bases are shared with TRBD2. The sequencing sample was made of PBMCs. In DNA, the CDR3 is TGTGCCAGCAGTTGGCTACTAGCGGAATACAATGAGCAGTTCTTC. Translated, it gives CASSWLLAEYNEQFF. Supplemented by reference TRBV13 and TRBJ2-1, the full variable domain reads AAGVIQSPRHLIKEKRETATLKCYPIPRHDTVYWYQQGPGQDPQFLISFYEKMQSDKGSIPDRFSAQQFSDYHSELNMSSLELGDSALYFCASSWLLAEYNEQFFGPGTRLTVL.